This entry is about one T cell receptor beta chain. The entry originates in a study of blood T cell repertoires in COVID-19. Produced via immunoSEQ multiplex PCR; TCRdb's table is partial and in-frame only. The sample contains 150,000 to 180,000 clones, under 90% of which appear only once. Germline CDR1 SGHDT, CDR2 YYEEEE. CDR3 length: 13 amino acids. V shed 0 bases, J shed 4 bases, and the junction held 1 base outside the gene matches. Source material: PBMCs or T cells enriched from blood (not recorded which). The chain joins TRBV5-6 to TRBJ2-7; 7 bases are shared with TRBD2. The clonotype originates from a man aged 45 to 65 who had recovered from COVID-19. The CDR3 bases are TGTGCCAGCAGCTTGGGGGAGGGGTACGAGCAGTACTTC. Translation: CASSLGEGYEQYF.